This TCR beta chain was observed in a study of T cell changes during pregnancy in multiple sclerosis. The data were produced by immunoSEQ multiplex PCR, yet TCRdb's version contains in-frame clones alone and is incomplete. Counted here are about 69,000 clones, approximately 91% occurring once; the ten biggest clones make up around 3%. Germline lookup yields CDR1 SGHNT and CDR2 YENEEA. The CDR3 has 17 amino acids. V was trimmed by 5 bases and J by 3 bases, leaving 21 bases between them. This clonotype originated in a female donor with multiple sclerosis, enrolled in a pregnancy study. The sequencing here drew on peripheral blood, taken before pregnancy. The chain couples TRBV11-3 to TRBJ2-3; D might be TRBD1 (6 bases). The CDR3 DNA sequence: TGTGCCAGCAGCCCAGGGGCGGGCAGGGCCAGTACAGATACGCAGTATTTT. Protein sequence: CASSPGAGRASTDTQYF. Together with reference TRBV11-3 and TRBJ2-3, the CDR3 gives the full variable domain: EAGVVQSPRYKIIEKKQPVAFWCNPISGHNTLYWYLQNLGQGPELLIRYENEEAVDDSQLPKDRFSAERLKGVDSTLKIQPAELGDSAVYLCASSPGAGRASTDTQYFGPGTRLTVL.